This TCR beta chain emerged from a study of T cells in Graves' hyperthyroidism and ophthalmopathy. The CDR3 has 13 amino acids. Trimming pared 6 bases from V and 4 bases from J, leaving 12 bases between. Looked up from germline, CDR1 is ENHRY and CDR2 is SYGVKD. Whole-study results and caveats: It was a median approximately six months before onset that the model predicted ophthalmopathy.

Subjects aged 18 to 65 presented with newly diagnosed hyperthyroidism of less than 2 months' duration. Each diagnosis drew on symptoms, thyroxine, TRAb, thyroid ultrasound and orbital computed tomography findings. Cells are PBMCs isolated from over 7.5 ml of fresh blood. RNA transcripts yielded amplified TCR beta CDR3 regions. Carried out on the TCR CDR3, a first-round RT-PCR used the HTBI primer set. MiXCR, run by TCRdb on the multiplex PCR reads, gives a single entry per CDR3 protein. The repertoire includes 600,000 to 800,000 distinct CDR3 sequences, under 45% of them detected once, and less than 35% sits in the top ten. A remark on this clonotype: Its matching antigen is unknown.

The chain carries TRBV10-3 and TRBJ1-1, with D perhaps matching TRBD1 (5 bases). The sequenced sample consisted of blood. The clonotype originates from a middle-aged woman with Graves' hyperthyroidism. The CDR3 loop reads CAISRARATEAFF. CDR3 coding DNA: TGTGCCATCAGCCGGGCCAGGGCCACTGAAGCTTTCTTT.